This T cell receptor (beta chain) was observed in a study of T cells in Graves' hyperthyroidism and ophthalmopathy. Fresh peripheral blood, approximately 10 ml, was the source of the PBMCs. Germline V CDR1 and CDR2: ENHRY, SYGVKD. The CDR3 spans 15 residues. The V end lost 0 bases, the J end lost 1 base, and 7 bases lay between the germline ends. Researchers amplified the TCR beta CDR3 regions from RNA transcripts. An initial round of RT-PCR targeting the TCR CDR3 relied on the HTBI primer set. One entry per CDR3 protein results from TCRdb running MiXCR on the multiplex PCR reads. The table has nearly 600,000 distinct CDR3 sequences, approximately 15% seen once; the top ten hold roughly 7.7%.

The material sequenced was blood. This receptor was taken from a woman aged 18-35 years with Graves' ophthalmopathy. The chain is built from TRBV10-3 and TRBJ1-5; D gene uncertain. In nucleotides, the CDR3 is TGTGCCATCAGTGAGTCGGATAGGAGCAATCAGCCCCAGCATTTT. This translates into CAISESDRSNQPQHF.